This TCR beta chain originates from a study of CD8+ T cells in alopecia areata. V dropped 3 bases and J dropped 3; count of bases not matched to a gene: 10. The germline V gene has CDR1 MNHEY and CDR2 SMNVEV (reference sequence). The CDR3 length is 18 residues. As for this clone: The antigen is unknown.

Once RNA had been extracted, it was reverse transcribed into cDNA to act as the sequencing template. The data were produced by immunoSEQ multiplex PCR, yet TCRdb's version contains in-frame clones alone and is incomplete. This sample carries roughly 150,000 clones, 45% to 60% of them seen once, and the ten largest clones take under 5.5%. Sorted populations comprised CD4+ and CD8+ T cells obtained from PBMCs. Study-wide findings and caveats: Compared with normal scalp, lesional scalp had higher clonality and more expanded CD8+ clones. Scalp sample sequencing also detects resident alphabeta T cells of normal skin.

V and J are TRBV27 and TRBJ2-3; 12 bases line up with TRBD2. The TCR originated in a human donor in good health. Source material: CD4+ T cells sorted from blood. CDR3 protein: CASSLFATSGSMTDTQYF. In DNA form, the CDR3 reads TGTGCCAGCAGTTTGTTCGCGACTAGCGGGAGTATGACAGATACGCAGTATTTT.